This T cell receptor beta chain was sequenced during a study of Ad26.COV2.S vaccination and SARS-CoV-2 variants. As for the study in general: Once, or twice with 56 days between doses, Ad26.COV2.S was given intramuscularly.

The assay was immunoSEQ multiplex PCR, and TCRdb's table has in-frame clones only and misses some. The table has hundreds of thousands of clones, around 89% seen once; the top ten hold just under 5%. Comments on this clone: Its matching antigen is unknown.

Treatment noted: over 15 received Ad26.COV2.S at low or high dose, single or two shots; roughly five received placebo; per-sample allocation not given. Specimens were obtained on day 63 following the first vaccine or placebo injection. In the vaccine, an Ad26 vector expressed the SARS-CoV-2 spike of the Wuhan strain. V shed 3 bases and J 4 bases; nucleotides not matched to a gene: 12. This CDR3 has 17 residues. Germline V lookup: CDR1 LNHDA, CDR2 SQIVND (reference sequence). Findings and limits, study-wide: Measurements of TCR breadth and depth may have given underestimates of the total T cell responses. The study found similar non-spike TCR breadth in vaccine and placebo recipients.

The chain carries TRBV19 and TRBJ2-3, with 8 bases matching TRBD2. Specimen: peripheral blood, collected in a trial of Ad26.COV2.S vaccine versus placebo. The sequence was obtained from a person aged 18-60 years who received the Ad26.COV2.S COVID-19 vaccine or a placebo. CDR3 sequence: CASSIGLSGGSPDTQYF. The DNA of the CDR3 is TGTGCCAGTAGTATCGGTTTGAGCGGGGGCAGCCCAGATACGCAGTATTTT.